This T cell receptor beta chain comes out of a study of blood T cells in healthy people across ages. Isolated PBMCs totaled at least 7 million in each sample. On this clonotype itself: Its antigen is still unknown.

A sample-barcoded 5' primer and a J-beta primer mix were used in a second PCR of about 7 to 12 cycles. Each CDR3 protein is one row after TCRdb ran MiXCR on the 5' RACE reads. The sample holds approximately 2,000,000 distinct CDR3 sequences, roughly 43% seen once. Study findings and constraints: TCR beta diversity correlated strongly with naive T cell percentage.

The sequencing input was blood. The sequence was obtained from a human donor in good health.

The CDR3 coding sequence is TGTGCCAGCAGCGACAGGGGGAGGCAGCCCCAGCATTTT. It codes for CASSDRGRQPQHF. The chain uses TRBV12-3 or TRBV12-4 and TRBJ1-5; 9 bases are a match to TRBD1. V lost 6 bases to trimming and J lost 7 bases; unmatched junction nucleotides: 4. The CDR3 has 13 residues.